One and the same sample provided the 13 T cell receptor beta chains below, sequenced in a study of T cells in Graves' hyperthyroidism and ophthalmopathy (dated by TCRdb to about 2019). Library construction relied on multiplex PCR. TCRdb names Illumina HiSeq 2000 as the instrument used. The TCR beta CDR3 regions were amplified from RNA transcripts. The first round of RT-PCR for the TCR CDR3 was performed with the HTBI primer set and the Qiagen OneStep RT-PCR kit. TCRdb reprocessing: public reads trimmed at Q25 with fastp, clones called with MiXCR, in-frame beta chains kept. Each CDR3 protein gets just one entry, which takes the most common genes and DNA from the rows behind it. Within this sample are roughly 350,000 distinct CDR3 sequences, with around 13% of them counted one time only. Of the sample, 30% to 40% is held by the ten largest clones. Sequences were obtained from blood. These receptors all stem from a woman in her thirties or forties with Graves' ophthalmopathy.

The chain combines TRBV2 with TRBJ2-5; 12 nucleotides agree with TRBD2. Germline assignment: CDR1 SNHLY and CDR2 FYNNEI. The CDR3 contains 15 residues. V lost 4 bases, J lost 1 base, and 1 base stayed unmatched. The DNA of the CDR3 is TGTGCCAGCAGTGCTAGCGGGAGGGTCCAAGAGACCCAGTACTTC. Residues: CASSASGRVQETQYF.

This clonotype appeared many times. The chain has TRBV5-4 and TRBJ2-1; D is tentatively TRBD1 or TRBD2 (5 bases each). Between the trimmed V and J ends, which lost 0 bases and 6 bases, there was a span of 13 bases. CDR1 is SGHNT and CDR2 is YYREEE in the germline V gene (reference sequence). The CDR3 is 15 amino acids. The CDR3 protein is CASSLGGGSRNEQFF. In DNA form, the CDR3 reads TGTGCCAGCAGCTTGGGTGGGGGAAGCCGCAATGAGCAGTTCTTC.

The table lists this clonotype with many counts. J is TRBJ2-7 and V is TRBV7-6; 7 bases align to TRBD1. Losses at the gene ends were 5 bases for V and 5 bases for J; bases not matched to a gene: 9. The CDR3 length is 14 residues. CDR1 is SGHVS, CDR2 FNYEAQ, per germline. CDR3 sequence (DNA): TGTGCCAGCAGCCCTCAGACAGGGCTCAACGAGCAGTACTTC. It is translated as CASSPQTGLNEQYF. Full variable domain (outside the CDR3, taken from reference TRBV7-6 and TRBJ2-7): GAGVSQSPRYKVTKRGQDVALRCDPISGHVSLYWYRQALGQGPEFLTYFNYEAQQDKSGLPNDRFSAERPEGSISTLTIQRTEQRDSAMYRCASSPQTGLNEQYFGPGTRLTVT.

The chain uses TRBV5-1 and TRBJ2-5; 7 nucleotides agree with TRBD1. The ends lost 8 bases at V and 5 bases at J; junction bases unmatched: 21. The CDR3 spans 17 residues. Germline V gives CDR1 SGHRS, CDR2 YFSETQ. CDR3: CASSALPGQVLGETQYF. The CDR3 DNA reads TGCGCCAGTTCCGCGTTACCCGGACAGGTCCTGGGGGAGACCCAGTACTTC.

The table lists this clonotype with many counts. The V call is TRBV12-3 or TRBV12-4, the J call TRBJ2-7, with no clear D. This CDR3 contains 11 residues. V was cut by 2 bases and J by 3 bases, with 2 bases left in between. CDR3 protein: CASSLFYEQYF. CDR3 sequence (DNA): TGTGCCAGCAGTTTATTCTACGAGCAGTACTTC.

The V and J genes are TRBV7-9 and TRBJ2-7, with a possible D match to TRBD2 (6 bases). Germline-derived CDR1 and CDR2 are SEHNR and FQNEAQ (reference sequence). The CDR3 loop spans 16 amino acids. Deletions cut 5 bases from V and 0 bases from J, with 17 bases between. CDR3 nucleotide sequence: TGTGCCAGCAGCATCCCGGAGGGGAGAAGCTCCTACGAGCAGTACTTC. Protein product: CASSIPEGRSSYEQYF.

Many counts were recorded for this clonotype. V and J are TRBV11-2 and TRBJ2-5; D is perhaps TRBD2 (5 bases). V lost 5 bases and J 7 bases, leaving 11 bases between the germline ends. Germline CDR1 reads SGHAT; CDR2 reads FQNNGV. This CDR3 has 12 residues. As DNA, the CDR3 is TGTGCCAGCAGCGAGCTGAGCGGGACCCAGTACTTC. Amino acids: CASSELSGTQYF.

This clonotype was detected a few times. The rearrangement links TRBV7-9 to TRBJ2-4, with D perhaps being TRBD1 or TRBD2 (5 bases each). V lost 5 bases and J lost 4, with 15 bases in between. The CDR3 spans 15 residues. Germline CDR1 reads SEHNR; CDR2 reads FQNEAQ (reference sequence). The CDR3 DNA reads as TGTGCCAGCAGCCGACCGGGGCTGGAAAAAAACATTCAGTACTTC. This sequence encodes CASSRPGLEKNIQYF.

This clonotype was seen a few times. The V and J genes are TRBV18 and TRBJ2-5, with D perhaps assigned TRBD1 or TRBD2 (5 bases each). The germline V and J ends were trimmed by 3 bases and 1 base, with 9 bases remaining between them. The CDR3 is made up of 14 amino acids. Per germline, CDR1 KGHSH and CDR2 LQKENI. CDR3 DNA sequence: TGTGCCAGCTCACCGGGGACCCCCCAAGAGACCCAGTACTTC. It translates to CASSPGTPQETQYF.

This clonotype was detected many times. The J gene is TRBJ1-1, the V gene TRBV14; TRBD1 is a possible D gene (5 bases). Germline-derived CDR1 and CDR2 are SGHDN and FVKESK. V was pared by 5 bases and J by 1 base, with 14 bases between. This CDR3 region has 15 residues. As DNA, the CDR3 is TGTGCCAGCAGCTCACTTTGGGACCCGAACACTGAAGCTTTCTTT. Its translation: CASSSLWDPNTEAFF.

In its sample, this clonotype was seen a few times. The rearrangement uses TRBV5-1 and TRBJ1-3, with 8 bases matching TRBD1. Trimming at V came to 4 bases and at J to 2 bases, leaving 8 bases not matched to a gene. CDR1 SGHRS and CDR2 YFSETQ come from the germline V gene. This CDR3 is built from 16 residues. CDR3 nucleotides: TGCGCCAGCAGCCTACTTCAACAGGGGGCTGGAAACACCATATATTTT. Protein: CASSLLQQGAGNTIYF. The variable domain in full, completed from reference TRBV5-1 and TRBJ1-3, reads KAGVTQTPRYLIKTRGQQVTLSCSPISGHRSVSWYQQTPGQGLQFLFEYFSETQRNKGNFPGRFSGRQFSNSRSEMNVSTLELGDSALYLCASSLLQQGAGNTIYFGEGSWLTVV.

This chain joins TRBV6-1 and TRBJ2-2, with D unresolved. CDR3 length: 15 residues. V lost 5 bases and J lost 1, with 11 bases in between. Per germline, CDR1 MNHNS and CDR2 SASEGT. This chain's CDR3 is CASSYKQLNTGELFF. In DNA, the CDR3 is TGTGCCAGCAGTTATAAACAGCTGAACACCGGGGAGCTGTTTTTT.

This clonotype came up many times. This sequence joins TRBV27 and TRBJ2-2, with 7 nucleotides matching TRBD1. Germline V gene lookup returns CDR1 MNHEY and CDR2 SMNVEV (reference sequence). V lost 11 bases, J lost 2 bases, and 5 bases stayed unmatched. This CDR3 comprises 13 residues. CDR3 loop: CAAQGSNTGELFF. DNA of the CDR3: TGTGCCGCACAGGGGTCCAACACCGGGGAGCTGTTTTTT.